The subject of this entry is one TCR beta chain. Its specific antigen is unknown. No base-level quality is on record; no much larger clone is a single base apart. Taken from the germline V gene, the CDR1 and CDR2 loops are MGHDK and SYGVNS. V loses 4 bases of germline sequence and J loses 7 bases, and the interval between the two ends is 4 bases. Taken from cysteine to phenylalanine, the CDR3 has 11 residues. The sequence is cut down to CDR3 DNA, 33 bases in frame from base 1. Expansion of CD8+CD57+ cells had been shown by flow cytometry in the patients chosen for sequencing. All patients had severe acquired aplastic anemia diagnosed by International Study of Aplastic Anemia and Agranulocytosis and Camitta criteria. Patients had received no therapy at the time of blood sampling. In this study, sorted CD4+ and CD8+ T cells from the blood of healthy subjects and of severe aplastic anemia patients had their TCR repertoires deep-sequenced. Patients were enrolled in the USA under clinicaltrials.gov protocols 00001620, 01623167, 00001397, 00071045, 00081523 and 00961064. Ficoll-Paque density gradient centrifugation was used to isolate peripheral blood mononuclear cells. CD4+ and CD8+ T cells were sorted by FACS or magnetic beads before DNA extraction.

Genomic DNA was used as template for profiling of TCR beta VDJ combinations and CDR3 sequences. An Illumina HiSeq 2000 was used for TCR repertoire sequencing. The original pipeline was this. Repertoires were assessed using TRBV/TRBJ rearrangement plots, CDR3 size and DJ length profiles, and Simpson's diversity index. The immunodominant clone was defined as the most abundant DNA sequence in deep sequencing data. CDR3 amino acid sequences were screened for sharing across subjects and compared with published repertoires and the VDJdb database. TCRdb took the public reads, trimmed them with fastp at Q25, ran MiXCR for clone calling and kept in-frame beta chains. Records with the same CDR3 protein are collapsed into one entry carrying the most frequent genes and DNA. TCRdb's processing, not the authors', yielded these V and J calls. For this sample the table gives 300,000 or so distinct CDR3 sequences, of which 45% to 65% were detected only once. The ten largest clones capture 1.3% of the sample.

The sample originates from a study of CD8+CD57+ T cells in acquired aplastic anemia (dated 2018 in TCRdb). Some background on the complete study: Extracted DNA from sorted CD4+ and CD8+ cells averaged approximately 3 ug, ranging from roughly 0.2 to 30 ug. CD8+CD57+ expansion was defined as a frequency above the mean frequency observed in healthy subjects. Points the paper makes about the study in general: About 29 CD8+ CDR3 sequences were found to be shared between patients and controls, but these sequences appeared to be highly expressed in patients and within the immunodominant clones of the patients. Between patients and healthy controls, no significant difference in CD8+ Simpson's diversity was found (P=0.060).

The chain uses TRBV25-1 and TRBJ1-4; there is no confident call for the D gene. The sequence derives from a human donor with aplastic anemia. The source material was sorted CD4+, CD8+, or CD8+CD57+ T cells (not recorded which) from PBMCs. CDR3 region: CASSVSEKLFF. The DNA sequence is given as TGTGCCAGCAGTGTCTCTGAAAAACTGTTTTTT. Here the CDR3 is joined to the reference TRBV25-1 and TRBJ1-4 genes, and the full variable domain is: EADIYQTPRYLVIGTGKKITLECSQTMGHDKMYWYQQDPGMELHLIHYSYGVNSTEKGDLSSESTVSRIRTEHFPLTLESARPSHTSQYLCASSVSEKLFFGSGTQLSVL.